Below are 8 T cell receptor beta chains sequenced from a single sample in a study of T-cell memory formation after mild COVID-19. MiXCR, applied by TCRdb to the 5' RACE reads, yields one record per CDR3 protein. The sample records around 200,000 distinct CDR3 sequences, 9% to 10% being singletons. Material: PBMCs or a T cell subset sorted from them (not recorded which). All receptors derive from a man aged 18 to 35 who had mild COVID-19 (a few samples of this study predate the infection). Cell type and time point are not known.

This clonotype has a handful of counts. This chain joins TRBV20-1 and TRBJ2-5; D may match TRBD1 or TRBD2 (5 bases each). V lost 6 bases to trimming and J lost 2 bases, with 13 bases between them. From germline, CDR1 is DFQATT and CDR2 SNEGSKA (reference sequence). This CDR3 has 13 amino acids. The CDR3 nucleotides read TGCAGTGCGGGACCACTAGATCAAGAGACCCAGTACTTC. This encodes CSAGPLDQETQYF.

This clonotype was observed at least ten times. The chain is built from TRBV28 and TRBJ2-5; TRBD2 matches 8 bases. The CDR3 runs to 14 residues. Germline V lookup: CDR1 MDHEN, CDR2 SYDVKM. The V gene end was trimmed by 5 bases and the J gene end by 4 bases; junction bases not matched to a gene: 6. CDR3 DNA: TGTGCCAGCAGTCCGGGGGGGCCTAGAGAGACCCAGTACTTC. Translating it yields CASSPGGPRETQYF.

This chain links TRBV18 with TRBJ2-5, with TRBD2 as a possible D gene (5 bases). The CDR3 spans 11 residues. The ends were cut back, 8 bases at V and 2 bases at J, with 6 bases in the middle. The germline V gene has CDR1 KGHSH and CDR2 LQKENI. CDR3 residues: CASEGQETQYF. The CDR3 coding sequence is TGTGCCAGCGAGGGTCAAGAGACCCAGTACTTC.

This clonotype has a handful of counts. The gene calls are TRBV21-1 and TRBJ2-7; the table's TRBD1 call for D was not verified on the DNA. TRBV21-1 is a known pseudogene. This CDR3 is built from 12 residues. As DNA, the CDR3 is TGTGCCAGCACCCCCGGTGACTACGAGCAGTACGTC. This gives the protein CASTPGDYEQYV.

This clonotype was detected ten times or more. V is TRBV5-5 and J is TRBJ2-5; D uncertain. Germline lookup yields CDR1 SGHKS and CDR2 YYEKEE (reference sequence). The V end was cut by 0 bases, the J end by 4 bases, with 10 bases between. This CDR3 comprises 14 residues. CDR3 amino acids: CASSLEARGETQYF. CDR3 coding DNA: TGTGCCAGCAGCTTGGAGGCCAGAGGAGAGACCCAGTACTTC.

There are a few counts of this clonotype. CDR3 sequence reads: CASSSRGTRQFF. The CDR3 DNA sequence: TGTGCCAGCAGTTCCCGGGGGACCCGGCAGTTCTTC. This rearrangement joins TRBV6-2 or TRBV6-3 to TRBJ2-1, with a weak D call TRBD2 (6 bases). This CDR3 comprises 12 residues. The V and J ends lost 4 bases and 12 bases respectively, with 13 bases between them. Germline lookup yields CDR1 MNHEY and CDR2 SVGEGT.

J is TRBJ2-1 and V is TRBV20-1; possible D gene TRBD1, 6 bases. The germline V and J ends were trimmed by 6 bases and 10 bases, with 28 bases remaining between them. Germline lookup yields CDR1 DFQATT and CDR2 SNEGSKA (reference sequence). There are 16 residues in the CDR3. For the CDR3, the DNA is TGCAGTGCCAGGGGATCGGAGGACTCGTTACAGAGAGAGCAGTTCTTC. Its protein product is CSARGSEDSLQREQFF.

This clonotype appeared a few times. V and J are TRBV29-1 and TRBJ2-3; D remains ambiguous. Trimming stripped 8 bases from V and 2 bases from J, with 8 bases between. This CDR3 has 11 residues. The germline CDR1 and CDR2 sequences are SQVTM and ANQGSEA. The CDR3 DNA reads as TGCAGCTACCGATTCACAGATACGCAGTATTTT. The encoded protein is CSYRFTDTQYF.